This TCR beta chain was found in a study of cytomegalovirus exposure and HLA in healthy donors. Broader study findings: Per published accounts, TCR beta sequences correctly predicted the HLA-A and HLA-B alleles of most subjects. Later analysis suggested most CMV-associated TCR beta chains were HLA-restricted. With high specificity and sensitivity, the classifier reportedly diagnosed cytomegalovirus status. Indistinguishability led to the exclusion of some V segments, TRBV6-2 and TRBV6-3 included.

A few counts support this clone. Its specificity is unknown. PCR primers comprised 60 Vbeta and 13 Jbeta primers. Data came from immunoSEQ multiplex PCR; TCRdb stores just in-frame clones and leaves some out. The sample has under 200,000 clones, approximately 80% seen once. Trimming cost V 0 bases and J 7 bases, with 12 bases left between them. Germline assignment: CDR1 LGHNA and CDR2 YNFKEQ. The CDR3 is 15 amino acids. Source material: PBMCs. This receptor was taken from a woman between 40 and 55 years old in good health and CMV-seropositive. The chain employs TRBV4-2 and TRBJ1-4; a possible D gene is TRBD1 (5 bases). CDR3 in amino acids: CASSQDWQGSEKLFF. The CDR3 region has the DNA TGTGCCAGCAGCCAAGATTGGCAGGGATCTGAAAAACTGTTTTTT.